The clone carrying this T cell receptor beta chain came up a few times. Antigen unknown. These data belong to a study of cytomegalovirus exposure and HLA in healthy donors. CDR1 and CDR2 from the germline V gene are GTSNPN and SVGIG (reference sequence). The CDR3 is made up of 17 amino acids. The V gene end was trimmed by 3 bases and the J gene end by 0 bases; junction bases not matched to a gene: 6. Produced via immunoSEQ multiplex PCR; TCRdb's table is partial and in-frame only. This repertoire shows about 63,000 clones, roughly 90% found once; its top ten account for roughly 1.2%. Study results and caveats: Most TCR sequences were seen very rarely across donors, but some public TCRs occurred in many. Published work reported that the classifier diagnosed cytomegalovirus status with high specificity and sensitivity.

The source of this sequence is a woman younger than 35 in good health and CMV-seronegative. V gene TRBV30 combines with J gene TRBJ2-1; 12 bases line up with TRBD2. The sequencing sample was made of PBMCs. The CDR3 loop is CAWSLAGGISSYNEQFF. In nucleotides, the CDR3 is TGTGCCTGGAGCCTAGCGGGAGGGATAAGCTCCTACAATGAGCAGTTCTTC.